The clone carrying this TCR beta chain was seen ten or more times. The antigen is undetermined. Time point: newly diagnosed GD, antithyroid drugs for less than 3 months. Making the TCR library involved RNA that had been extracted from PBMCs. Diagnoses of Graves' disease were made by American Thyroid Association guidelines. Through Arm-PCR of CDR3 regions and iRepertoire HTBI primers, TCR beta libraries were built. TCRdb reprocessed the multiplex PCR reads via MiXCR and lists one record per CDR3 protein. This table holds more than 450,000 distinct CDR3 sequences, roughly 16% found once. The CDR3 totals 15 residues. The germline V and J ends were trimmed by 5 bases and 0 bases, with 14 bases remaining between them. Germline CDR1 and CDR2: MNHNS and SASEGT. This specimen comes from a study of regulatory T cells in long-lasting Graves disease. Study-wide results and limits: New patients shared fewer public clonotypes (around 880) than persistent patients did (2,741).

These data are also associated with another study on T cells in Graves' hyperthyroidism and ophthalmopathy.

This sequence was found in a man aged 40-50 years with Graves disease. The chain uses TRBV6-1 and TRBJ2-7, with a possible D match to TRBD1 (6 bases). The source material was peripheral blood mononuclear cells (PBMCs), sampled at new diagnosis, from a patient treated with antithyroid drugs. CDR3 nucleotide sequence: TGTGCCAGCAGTCTATCCGACAGGAGCTCCTACGAGCAGTACTTC. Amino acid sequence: CASSLSDRSSYEQYF.